Below, 5 T cell receptor beta chains from the same sample are listed, as sequenced in a study of blood T cell repertoires in COVID-19. The table came from immunoSEQ multiplex PCR; TCRdb's copy has only in-frame clones and leaves some out. The sample shows 200,000 to 300,000 clones, more than 65% of them seen only once. The sequencing input was peripheral blood. The receptor set was obtained from a man in his forties who had recovered from COVID-19.

CDR3 sequence (DNA): TGTGCCAGCAGCTTAGCAGGGGATCAGCCCCAGCATTTT. Its protein is CASSLAGDQPQHF. The chain combines TRBV7-2 with TRBJ1-5, with a possible D match to TRBD1 (5 bases). V was pared by 0 bases and J by 5 bases, with 5 bases between. CDR3 length: 13 amino acids. Germline V gene data show CDR1 as SGHTA and CDR2 as FQGNSA. Looking up the rest from reference TRBV7-2 and TRBJ1-5 gives the full variable domain: GAGVSQSPSNKVTEKGKDVELRCDPISGHTALYWYRQSLGQGLEFLIYFQGNSAPDKSGLPSDRFSAERTGGSVSTLTIQRTQQEDSAVYLCASSLAGDQPQHFGDGTRLSIL.

This sequence joins TRBV20-1 and TRBJ2-1; TRBD2 aligns across 10 bases. The CDR3 has 15 residues. Germline-derived CDR1 and CDR2 are DFQATT and SNEGSKA (reference sequence). Unmatched junction bases numbered 11, after V lost 3 bases and J lost 9 bases. CDR3 residues: CSASPSGSGGREQFF. Here the CDR3 DNA reads TGCAGTGCTAGTCCTAGCGGGAGTGGCGGCCGTGAGCAGTTCTTC.

This clone was seen a single time. This chain connects TRBV10-3 to TRBJ2-7; TRBD1 agrees at 10 bases. CDR3 length: 16 amino acids. From germline, CDR1 is ENHRY and CDR2 SYGVKD. V shed 2 bases and J 3 bases; nucleotides not matched to a gene: 7. The CDR3 DNA sequence: TGTGCCATCAGTGAGCGTCTGGGACAGGGGAACTACGAGCAGTACTTC. Its protein is CAISERLGQGNYEQYF.

The chain employs TRBV4-3 and TRBJ2-1; 8 bases fit TRBD2. J lost 0 bases, V lost 1 base, and 5 bases had no gene match. CDR1 and CDR2 (germline): LGHNA, YSLEER. This CDR3 comprises 17 residues. This chain's CDR3 is CASSQAREGSSYNEQFF. Here the CDR3 DNA reads TGCGCCAGCAGCCAAGCCCGGGAGGGGAGCTCCTACAATGAGCAGTTCTTC.

This clone was detected only a few times. The rearrangement joins TRBV2 to TRBJ2-2; weak D call: TRBD1 (6 bases). The CDR3 runs 15 residues. Germline V CDR1 and CDR2: SNHLY, FYNNEI. Trimming removed 0 bases at V and 4 bases at J, with 9 bases between. CDR3 DNA sequence: TGTGCCAGCAGTGAAGCACCCAGGGGCACCGGGGAGCTGTTTTTT. It encodes CASSEAPRGTGELFF.